Below are 21 T cell receptor beta chains sequenced from a single sample in a study of T cells after yellow fever vaccination. TCRdb independently ran MiXCR on the 5' RACE reads; one entry per CDR3 protein. The table has roughly 500,000 distinct CDR3 sequences, about 19% seen once. The sample here was PBMCs, taken 15 days after the yellow fever booster vaccination. The receptor source for this set is a young man who received the YFV17D yellow fever vaccine.

This clonotype was seen a handful of times. The chain employs TRBV5-1 and TRBJ2-1, with TRBD2 as a possible D gene (5 bases). The CDR3 contains 13 residues. The germline V and J ends were trimmed by 0 bases and 10 bases, with 11 bases remaining between them. Germline V gene sequence: CDR1 SGHRS, CDR2 YFSETQ. CDR3 amino acids: CASSLAGMGEQFF. The CDR3 nucleotides read TGCGCCAGCAGCTTGGCGGGGATGGGAGAGCAGTTCTTC.

The chain combines TRBV6-1 with TRBJ2-2, with unresolved D. The length of the CDR3 is 18 residues. Per germline, CDR1 MNHNS and CDR2 SASEGT. The V and J ends lost 5 bases and 4 bases respectively, with 23 bases between them. CDR3 coding DNA: TGTGCCAGCAGTCCACCCCGGGCCACCACCTTCACCACCGGGGAGCTGTTTTTT. Protein product: CASSPPRATTFTTGELFF.

This clonotype was observed a handful of times. This chain links TRBV29-1 with TRBJ2-5, with 7 bases identical to TRBD2. This CDR3 is built from 13 residues. Per germline, CDR1 SQVTM and CDR2 ANQGSEA. Trimming took 2 bases from V and 4 from J; bases not matched to a gene: 4. The CDR3 DNA is TGCAGCGTTGAACTTGCGGGAGCAGAGACCCAGTACTTC. Amino acid sequence: CSVELAGAETQYF. The full variable domain, completed using reference TRBV29-1 and TRBJ2-5, is SAVISQKPSRDICQRGTSLTIQCQVDSQVTMMFWYRQQPGQSLTLIATANQGSEATYESGFVIDKFPISRPNLTFSTLTVSNMSPEDSSIYLCSVELAGAETQYFGPGTRLLVL.

Ten or more counts support this clonotype. V and J are TRBV20-1 and TRBJ2-3, with TRBD2 matching over 12 bases. CDR1 DFQATT and CDR2 SNEGSKA come from the germline V gene (reference sequence). The CDR3 spans 15 residues. V was clipped by 4 bases and J by 6 bases; unmatched bases: 8. The CDR3 protein is CSATLAGGPGDTQYF. The CDR3 DNA reads TGCAGTGCTACCCTAGCGGGAGGGCCAGGGGATACGCAGTATTTT.

The CDR3 spells CATSREDGRGYTF. The CDR3 bases are TGTGCCACCAGCAGAGAGGACGGAAGAGGCTACACCTTC. The V call is TRBV15, the J call TRBJ1-2; D is unresolved. This CDR3 has 13 amino acids. V shed 0 bases and J shed 8 bases, with 10 bases lying between them. The germline CDR1 and CDR2 sequences are LNHNV and YYDKDF (reference sequence).

This chain connects TRBV4-3 to TRBJ2-7; D is tentatively TRBD1 or TRBD2 (7 bases each). CDR1 and CDR2 from the germline V gene are LGHNA and YSLEER. Trimming cost V 0 bases and J 2 bases, with 20 bases left between them. CDR3 size: 18 residues. The CDR3 DNA reads as TGCGCCAGCAGCCAAGATCACTCAGCGGGACAGAAGACCTACGAGCAGTACTTC. Translated: CASSQDHSAGQKTYEQYF.

This clonotype turned up a few times. The J gene is TRBJ2-1, the V gene TRBV3-1, with 11 positions matching TRBD2. The germline gives CDR1 LGHDT, CDR2 YNNKEL (reference sequence). This CDR3 region has 16 residues. V shed 5 bases and J 7 bases; nucleotides not matched to a gene: 10. The CDR3 sequence is CASSYYDSGRVNEQFF. In DNA form, the CDR3 reads TGTGCCAGCAGCTATTACGATAGCGGGAGGGTGAATGAGCAGTTCTTC.

The chain is built from TRBV29-1 and TRBJ1-2; a weak D match, TRBD1 (5 bases). Germline CDR1 and CDR2: SQVTM and ANQGSEA. The CDR3 loop spans 15 amino acids. V was cut by 4 bases and J by 6 bases, with 21 bases left in between. CDR3 loop: CSVAQGVATIDGYTF. In nucleotides, the CDR3 is TGCAGCGTTGCGCAGGGAGTAGCGACTATTGATGGCTACACCTTC.

The CDR3 bases are TGTGCCAGCAGCTTTCCCCTCTCTGGGGCCAACGTCCTGACTTTC. Translated: CASSFPLSGANVLTF. The gene calls are TRBV5-5 and TRBJ2-6, with D uncertain. The CDR3 consists of 15 residues. Germline CDR1 is SGHKS and CDR2 is YYEKEE (reference sequence). Trimming removed 2 bases from V and 0 bases from J, with 6 bases in between.

CDR3 sequence reads: CASSFRDNSYEQYF. The DNA of the CDR3 is TGTGCCAGCAGCTTCCGAGACAATTCCTACGAGCAGTACTTC. V gene TRBV7-9 combines with J gene TRBJ2-7, with D unresolved. There are 14 residues in the CDR3. V lost 3 bases to trimming and J lost 1 base, with 10 bases between them. Germline V gene lookup returns CDR1 SEHNR and CDR2 FQNEAQ (reference sequence). The complete variable domain, with remaining parts taken from reference TRBV7-9 and TRBJ2-7, reads DTGVSQNPRHKITKRGQNVTFRCDPISEHNRLYWYRQTLGQGPEFLTYFQNEAQLEKSRLLSDRFSAERPKGSFSTLEIQRTEQGDSAMYLCASSFRDNSYEQYFGPGTRLTVT.

This clonotype was counted a few times. J is TRBJ2-7 and V is TRBV19; TRBD2 aligns across 8 bases. Germline CDR1 reads LNHDA; CDR2 reads SQIVND (reference sequence). The CDR3 contains 14 residues. With V trimmed by 6 bases and J by 2 bases, 6 bases remained unmatched. The CDR3 spells CASSRAGETYEQYF. The CDR3 nucleotides read TGTGCCAGTAGCAGAGCGGGAGAGACCTACGAGCAGTACTTC.

V is TRBV6-1 and J is TRBJ2-5, with 7 bases fitting TRBD2. Germline CDR1 is MNHNS and CDR2 is SASEGT. This CDR3 contains 15 residues. V was pared by 5 bases and J by 2 bases, with 8 bases of the junction left unmatched. The CDR3 nucleotides are TGTGCCAGCAGTACCTGGACTAGAATACAAGAGACCCAGTACTTC. Its translation is CASSTWTRIQETQYF.

This chain joins TRBV11-2 and TRBJ1-2; D perhaps matches TRBD1 (5 bases). Germline V gene sequence: CDR1 SGHAT, CDR2 FQNNGV. The CDR3 totals 13 residues. Trimming removed 1 base at V and 6 bases at J, with 9 bases between. Here the CDR3 reads CASSLGQRNGYTF. The CDR3, as DNA: TGTGCCAGCAGCTTAGGACAGCGGAATGGCTACACCTTC.

This clonotype was counted only a few times. V gene TRBV29-1 combines with J gene TRBJ2-1; possibly TRBD2 for D (7 bases). In germline, CDR1 is SQVTM, CDR2 ANQGSEA. This CDR3 region has 15 residues. The CDR3 DNA follows: TGCACCATAAGGGAAGCGGGGACATCCTACAATGAGCAGTTCTTC. As protein: CTIREAGTSYNEQFF.

J is TRBJ2-3 and V is TRBV24-1; D unclear. The V gene's germline CDR1 is KGHDR and CDR2 SFDVKD. The length of the CDR3 is 14 residues. The germline V and J ends were trimmed by 1 base and 0 bases, with 4 bases remaining between them. CDR3 in DNA: TGTGCCACCAGTGATTTCCCGAGCACAGATACGCAGTATTTT. The encoded protein is CATSDFPSTDTQYF.

The V call is TRBV5-6, the J call TRBJ2-1; unclear D gene. The CDR3 loop spans 19 amino acids. Trimming cost V 1 base and J 5 bases, with 25 bases left between them. Germline values: CDR1 SGHDT, CDR2 YYEEEE. CDR3 region: CASSLPYNYLDQADNEQFF. The CDR3 DNA follows: TGTGCCAGCAGCTTGCCGTATAACTATCTTGACCAGGCGGACAATGAGCAGTTCTTC. Looking up the rest from reference TRBV5-6 and TRBJ2-1 gives the full variable domain: DAGVTQSPTHLIKTRGQQVTLRCSPKSGHDTVSWYQQALGQGPQFIFQYYEEEERQRGNFPDRFSGHQFPNYSSELNVNALLLGDSALYLCASSLPYNYLDQADNEQFFGPGTRLTVL.

A few counts support this clonotype. The V and J genes are TRBV20-1 and TRBJ1-1; D call uncertain. Germline CDR1 DFQATT, CDR2 SNEGSKA (reference sequence). The CDR3 is made up of 12 amino acids. Trimming pared 4 bases from V and 0 bases from J, leaving 6 bases between. The CDR3 here is CSATDLNTEAFF. CDR3 in DNA: TGCAGTGCTACCGACCTGAACACTGAAGCTTTCTTT.

This clonotype appeared a few times. The rearrangement links TRBV6-1 to TRBJ2-1, with D perhaps matching TRBD2 (7 bases). V was clipped by 6 bases and J by 1 base, with 16 bases between them. The CDR3 consists of 16 residues. Germline CDR1 reads MNHNS; CDR2 reads SASEGT. For the CDR3, the DNA is TGTGCCAGCAGCTGGGAGGGGGACTCATCCTACAATGAGCAGTTCTTC. Translated, it gives CASSWEGDSSYNEQFF.

The V and J genes are TRBV5-4 and TRBJ2-6, with no clear D. This CDR3 is built from 18 residues. CDR1 and CDR2 from the germline V gene are SGHNT and YYREEE (reference sequence). Trimming removed 0 bases at V and 0 bases at J, with 13 bases between. Written as DNA, the CDR3 is TGTGCCAGCAGCTTGGACCCCCTTTCCTACTCTGGGGCCAACGTCCTGACTTTC. Protein sequence: CASSLDPLSYSGANVLTF.

The rearrangement uses TRBV20-1 and TRBJ2-1, with D unresolved. V lost 5 bases and J lost 15, with 14 bases in between. Looked up from germline, CDR1 is DFQATT and CDR2 is SNEGSKA (reference sequence). This CDR3 region has 10 residues. The CDR3 coding sequence is TGCAGTGCTTCGACCCCCGGGCGGTTCTTC. Translating it yields CSASTPGRFF.

This clonotype has more than one count but fewer than ten. The chain couples TRBV4-3 to TRBJ2-7; TRBD2 matches at 8 bases. Trimming at V came to 3 bases and at J to 2 bases, leaving 6 bases not matched to a gene. The CDR3 is made up of 15 amino acids. The V gene's germline CDR1 is LGHNA and CDR2 YSLEER. Here the CDR3 DNA reads TGCGCCAGCAGCCACGGTTGGACTAGCCCCTACGAGCAGTACTTC. Residues: CASSHGWTSPYEQYF.